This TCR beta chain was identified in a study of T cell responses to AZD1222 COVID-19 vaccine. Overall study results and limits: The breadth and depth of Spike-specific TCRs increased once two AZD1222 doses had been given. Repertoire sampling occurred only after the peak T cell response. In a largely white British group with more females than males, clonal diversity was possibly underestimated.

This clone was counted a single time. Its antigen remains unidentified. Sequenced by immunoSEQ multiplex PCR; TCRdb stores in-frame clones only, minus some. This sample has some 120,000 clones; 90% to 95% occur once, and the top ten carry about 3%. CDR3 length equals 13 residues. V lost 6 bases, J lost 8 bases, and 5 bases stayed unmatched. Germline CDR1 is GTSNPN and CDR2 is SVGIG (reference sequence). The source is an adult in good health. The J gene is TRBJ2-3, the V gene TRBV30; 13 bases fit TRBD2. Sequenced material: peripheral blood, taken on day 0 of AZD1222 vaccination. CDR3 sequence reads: CACELAGGGTQYF. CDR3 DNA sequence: TGTGCCTGCGAACTAGCGGGAGGGGGTACGCAGTATTTT.